Following are 5 T cell receptor beta chains from one sample sequenced in a study of blood T cell repertoires in COVID-19. Data came from immunoSEQ multiplex PCR; TCRdb stores just in-frame clones and leaves some out. This repertoire shows about 190,000 clones, 90% found once; its top ten account for approximately 0.56%. The sample taken for sequencing was peripheral blood. These receptors were obtained from a man aged 50 to 59 with acute or convalescent COVID-19.

This clone was seen a single time. J is TRBJ1-5 and V is TRBV24-1, with TRBD1 identical over 7 bases. The CDR3 runs 17 residues. CDR1 and CDR2 (germline): KGHDR, SFDVKD. V lost 5 bases and J lost 4; bases outside the gene matches: 13. The CDR3 coding sequence is TGTGCCACCAGTGGCAACCCCAGGGGGACCGATAATCAGCCCCAGCATTTT. It encodes CATSGNPRGTDNQPQHF.

J is TRBJ2-2 and V is TRBV7-3; TRBD2 matches 13 bases. Germline V gives CDR1 SGHTA, CDR2 FQGTGA. V lost 8 bases and J lost 6; bases outside the gene matches: 6. The CDR3 extends over 15 amino acids. CDR3 nucleotides: TGTGCCAGCGGACTAGCGGGAGCGAGGGCCGGGGAGCTGTTTTTT. This encodes CASGLAGARAGELFF. The full variable domain, with the rest looked up from reference TRBV7-3 and TRBJ2-2, is GAGVSQTPSNKVTEKGKYVELRCDPISGHTALYWYRQSLGQGPEFLIYFQGTGAADDSGLPNDRFFAVRPEGSVSTLKIQRTERGDSAVYLCASGLAGARAGELFFGEGSRLTVL.

The chain employs TRBV9 and TRBJ1-3, with 7 bases that match TRBD1. The CDR3 covers 16 residues. The germline V gene has CDR1 SGDLS and CDR2 YYNGEE. With 0 bases clipped from V and 0 bases from J, the junction kept 3 bases outside the gene matches. The CDR3 bases are TGTGCCAGCAGCGTAGGGGACAGAAACTCTGGAAACACCATATATTTT. Its translation is CASSVGDRNSGNTIYF.

The J gene is TRBJ1-3, the V gene TRBV27; 7 bases are shared with TRBD1. Looked up from germline, CDR1 is MNHEY and CDR2 is SMNVEV (reference sequence). The CDR3 spans 15 residues. The trim removed 6 bases at V and 1 base at J, leaving 6 bases unmatched. This chain's CDR3 is CASRESTGSGNTIYF. DNA for the CDR3: TGTGCCAGCAGGGAGTCGACAGGGTCTGGAAACACCATATATTTT.

The V call is TRBV5-5, the J call TRBJ1-5; a possible D gene is TRBD1 (6 bases). Looked up from germline, CDR1 is SGHKS and CDR2 is YYEKEE (reference sequence). The ends were cut back, 0 bases at V and 1 base at J, with 11 bases in the middle. The CDR3 contains 16 residues. The CDR3 loop reads CASSLDLGASNQPQHF. The CDR3 DNA follows: TGTGCCAGCAGCTTGGACTTGGGGGCGAGCAATCAGCCCCAGCATTTT. Combining the CDR3 with reference TRBV5-5 and TRBJ1-5 gives the whole variable domain DAGVTQSPTHLIKTRGQQVTLRCSPISGHKSVSWYQQVLGQGPQFIFQYYEKEERGRGNFPDRFSARQFPNYSSELNVNALLLGDSALYLCASSLDLGASNQPQHFGDGTRLSIL.